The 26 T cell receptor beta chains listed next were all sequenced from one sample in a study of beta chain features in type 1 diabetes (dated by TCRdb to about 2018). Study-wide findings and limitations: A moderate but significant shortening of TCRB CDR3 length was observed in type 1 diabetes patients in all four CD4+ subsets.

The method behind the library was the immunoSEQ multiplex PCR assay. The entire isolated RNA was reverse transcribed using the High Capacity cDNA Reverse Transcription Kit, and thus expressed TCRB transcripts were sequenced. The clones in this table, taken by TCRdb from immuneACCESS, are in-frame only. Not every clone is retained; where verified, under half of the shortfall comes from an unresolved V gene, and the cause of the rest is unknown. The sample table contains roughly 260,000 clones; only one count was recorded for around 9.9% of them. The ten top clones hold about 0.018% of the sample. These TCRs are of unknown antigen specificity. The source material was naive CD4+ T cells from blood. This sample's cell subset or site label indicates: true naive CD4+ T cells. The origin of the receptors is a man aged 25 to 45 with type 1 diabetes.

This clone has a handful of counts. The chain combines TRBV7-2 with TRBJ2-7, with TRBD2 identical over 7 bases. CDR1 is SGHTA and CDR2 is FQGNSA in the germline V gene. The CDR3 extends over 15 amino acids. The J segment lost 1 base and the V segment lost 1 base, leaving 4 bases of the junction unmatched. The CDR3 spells CASSLGEGRSYEQYF. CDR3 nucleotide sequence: TGTGCCAGCAGCTTAGGGGAGGGTAGGTCCTACGAGCAGTACTTC.

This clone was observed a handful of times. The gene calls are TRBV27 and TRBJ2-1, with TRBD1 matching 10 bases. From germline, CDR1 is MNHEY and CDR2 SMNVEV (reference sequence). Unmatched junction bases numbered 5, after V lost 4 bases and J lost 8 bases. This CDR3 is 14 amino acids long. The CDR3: CASSSGQGTHEQFF. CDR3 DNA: TGTGCCAGCAGTTCGGGACAGGGGACCCATGAGCAGTTCTTC.

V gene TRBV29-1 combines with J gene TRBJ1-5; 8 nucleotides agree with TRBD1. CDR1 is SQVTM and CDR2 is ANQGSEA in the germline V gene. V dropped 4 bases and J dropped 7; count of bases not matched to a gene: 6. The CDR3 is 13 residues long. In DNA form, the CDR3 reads TGCAGCGTTGCAGGGGGCGGAGGCCAGCCCCAGCATTTT. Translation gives CSVAGGGGQPQHF. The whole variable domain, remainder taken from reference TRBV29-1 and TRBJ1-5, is SAVISQKPSRDICQRGTSLTIQCQVDSQVTMMFWYRQQPGQSLTLIATANQGSEATYESGFVIDKFPISRPNLTFSTLTVSNMSPEDSSIYLCSVAGGGGQPQHFGDGTRLSIL.

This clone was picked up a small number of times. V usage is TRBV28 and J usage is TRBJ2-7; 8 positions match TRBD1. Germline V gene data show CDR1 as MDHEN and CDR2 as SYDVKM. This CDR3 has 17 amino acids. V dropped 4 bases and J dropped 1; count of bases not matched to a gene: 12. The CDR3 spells CASSSRYGDRRSYEQYF. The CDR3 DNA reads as TGTGCCAGCAGTTCACGGTACGGGGACAGGCGATCCTACGAGCAGTACTTC.

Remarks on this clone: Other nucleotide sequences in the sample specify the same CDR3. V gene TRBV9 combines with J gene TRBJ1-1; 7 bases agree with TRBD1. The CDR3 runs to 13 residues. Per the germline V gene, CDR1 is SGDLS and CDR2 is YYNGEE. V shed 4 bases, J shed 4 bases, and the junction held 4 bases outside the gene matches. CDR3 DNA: TGTGCCAGCAGCTTCCGACAGGGCACTGAAGCTTTCTTT. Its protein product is CASSFRQGTEAFF.

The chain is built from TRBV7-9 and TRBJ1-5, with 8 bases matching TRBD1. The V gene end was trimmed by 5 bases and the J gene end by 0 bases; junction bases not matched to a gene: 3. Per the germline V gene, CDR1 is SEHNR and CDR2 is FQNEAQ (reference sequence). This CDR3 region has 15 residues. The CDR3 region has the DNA TGTGCCAGCAGCCCAGGGACAGGTAGCAATCAGCCCCAGCATTTT. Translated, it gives CASSPGTGSNQPQHF.

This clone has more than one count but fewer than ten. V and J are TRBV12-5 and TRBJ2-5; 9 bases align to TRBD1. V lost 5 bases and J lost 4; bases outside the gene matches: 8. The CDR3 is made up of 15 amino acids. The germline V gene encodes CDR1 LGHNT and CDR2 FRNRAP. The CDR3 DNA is TGTGCTAGTGGTGGCGACAGGGGGAGGGGAGAGACCCAGTACTTC. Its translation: CASGGDRGRGETQYF. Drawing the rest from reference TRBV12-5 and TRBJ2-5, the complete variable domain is DARVTQTPRHKVTEMGQEVTMRCQPILGHNTVFWYRQTMMQGLELLAYFRNRAPLDDSGMPKDRFSAEMPDATLATLKIQPSEPRDSAVYFCASGGDRGRGETQYFGPGTRLLVL.

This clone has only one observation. The CDR3 coding sequence is TGTGCCAGCAGTTTAGTACTGGGGGAGCTGTTTTTT. Translated: CASSLVLGELFF. This chain uses TRBV28 with TRBJ2-2; D is unclear. Germline V lookup: CDR1 MDHEN, CDR2 SYDVKM. The CDR3 extends over 12 amino acids. Trimming removed 2 bases from V and 8 bases from J, with 6 bases in between. Full variable domain (rest looked up from reference TRBV28 and TRBJ2-2): DVKVTQSSRYLVKRTGEKVFLECVQDMDHENMFWYRQDPGLGLRLIYFSYDVKMKEKGDIPEGYSVSREKKERFSLILESASTNQTSMYLCASSLVLGELFFGEGSRLTVL.

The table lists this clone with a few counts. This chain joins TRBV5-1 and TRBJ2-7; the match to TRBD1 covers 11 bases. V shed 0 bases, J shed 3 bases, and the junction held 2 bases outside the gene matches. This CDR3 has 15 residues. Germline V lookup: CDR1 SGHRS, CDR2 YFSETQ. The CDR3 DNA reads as TGCGCCAGCAGCTTGGATGGGACAGGGGGCTACGAGCAGTACTTC. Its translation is CASSLDGTGGYEQYF.

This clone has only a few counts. CDR3: CASSLDGQGTWETQYF. CDR3 DNA: TGTGCCAGCAGCTTAGATGGACAGGGGACGTGGGAGACCCAGTACTTC. V is TRBV11-3 and J is TRBJ2-5; 9 positions agree with TRBD1. This CDR3 has 16 amino acids. V was pared by 0 bases and J by 5 bases, with 7 bases of the junction left unmatched. Looked up from germline, CDR1 is SGHNT and CDR2 is YENEEA.

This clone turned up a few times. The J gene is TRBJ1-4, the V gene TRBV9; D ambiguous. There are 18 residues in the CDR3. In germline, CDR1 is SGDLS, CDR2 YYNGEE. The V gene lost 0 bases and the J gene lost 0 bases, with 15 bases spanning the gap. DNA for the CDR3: TGTGCCAGCAGCGTAGGGCGGGCCACAACAGCAACTAATGAAAAACTGTTTTTT. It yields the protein CASSVGRATTATNEKLFF.

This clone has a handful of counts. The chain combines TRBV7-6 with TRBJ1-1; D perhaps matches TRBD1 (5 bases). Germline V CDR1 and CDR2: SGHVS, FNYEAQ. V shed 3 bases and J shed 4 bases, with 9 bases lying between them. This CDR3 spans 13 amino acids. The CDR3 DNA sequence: TGTGCCAGCAGCTTGGGGGGGGGCACTGAAGCTTTCTTT. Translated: CASSLGGGTEAFF.

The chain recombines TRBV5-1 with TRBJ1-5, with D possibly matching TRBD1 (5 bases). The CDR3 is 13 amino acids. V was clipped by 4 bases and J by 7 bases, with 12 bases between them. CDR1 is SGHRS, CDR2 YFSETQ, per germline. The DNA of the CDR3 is TGCGCCAGCAGCCCCGGGGGTAGCCAGCCCCAGCATTTT. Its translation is CASSPGGSQPQHF.

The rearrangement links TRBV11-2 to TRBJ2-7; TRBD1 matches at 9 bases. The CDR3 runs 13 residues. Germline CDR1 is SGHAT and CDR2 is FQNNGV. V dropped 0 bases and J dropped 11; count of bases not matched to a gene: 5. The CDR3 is CASSLDPGTGKYF. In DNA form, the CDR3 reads TGTGCCAGCAGCTTAGACCCCGGGACAGGGAAGTACTTC.

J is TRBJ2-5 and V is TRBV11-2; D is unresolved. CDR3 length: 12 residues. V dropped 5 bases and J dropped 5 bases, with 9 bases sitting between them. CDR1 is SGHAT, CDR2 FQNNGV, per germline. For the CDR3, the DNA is TGTGCCAGCAGCATACACGGGGAGACCCAGTACTTC. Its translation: CASSIHGETQYF.

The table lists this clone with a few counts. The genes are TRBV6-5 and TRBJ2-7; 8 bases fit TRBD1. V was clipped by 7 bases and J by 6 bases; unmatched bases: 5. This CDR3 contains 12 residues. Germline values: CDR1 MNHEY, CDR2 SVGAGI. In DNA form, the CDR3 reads TGTGCCAGCATGGACAGGGTGGGCGAGCAGTACTTC. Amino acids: CASMDRVGEQYF.

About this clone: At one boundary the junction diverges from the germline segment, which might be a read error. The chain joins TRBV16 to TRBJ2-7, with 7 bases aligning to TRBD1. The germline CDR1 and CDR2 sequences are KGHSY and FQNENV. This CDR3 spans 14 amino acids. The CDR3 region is CASSQSTTGTAQHF. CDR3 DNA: TGTGCCAGCAGCCAATCCACGACAGGGACAGCCCAACACTTC.

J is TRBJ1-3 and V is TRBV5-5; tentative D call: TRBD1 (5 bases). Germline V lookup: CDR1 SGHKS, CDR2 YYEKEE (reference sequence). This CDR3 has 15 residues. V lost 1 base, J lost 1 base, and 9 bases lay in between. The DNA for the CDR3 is TGTGCCAGCAGCTTGTTTGACAGTTCTGGAAACACCATATATTTT. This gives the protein CASSLFDSSGNTIYF. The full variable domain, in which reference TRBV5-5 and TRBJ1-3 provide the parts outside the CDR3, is DAGVTQSPTHLIKTRGQQVTLRCSPISGHKSVSWYQQVLGQGPQFIFQYYEKEERGRGNFPDRFSARQFPNYSSELNVNALLLGDSALYLCASSLFDSSGNTIYFGEGSWLTVV.

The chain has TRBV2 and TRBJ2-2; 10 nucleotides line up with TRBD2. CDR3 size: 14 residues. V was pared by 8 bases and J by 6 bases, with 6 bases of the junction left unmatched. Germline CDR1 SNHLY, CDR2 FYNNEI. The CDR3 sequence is CASERGGLPGELFF. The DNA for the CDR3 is TGTGCCAGCGAGCGGGGGGGCCTCCCCGGGGAGCTGTTTTTT.

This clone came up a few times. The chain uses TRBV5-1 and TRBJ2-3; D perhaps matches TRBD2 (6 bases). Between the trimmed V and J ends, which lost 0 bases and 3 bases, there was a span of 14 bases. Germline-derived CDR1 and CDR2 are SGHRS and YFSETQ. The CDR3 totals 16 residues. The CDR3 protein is CASSLAYGGSTDTQYF. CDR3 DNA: TGCGCCAGCAGCTTGGCATACGGGGGTAGTACAGATACGCAGTATTTT.

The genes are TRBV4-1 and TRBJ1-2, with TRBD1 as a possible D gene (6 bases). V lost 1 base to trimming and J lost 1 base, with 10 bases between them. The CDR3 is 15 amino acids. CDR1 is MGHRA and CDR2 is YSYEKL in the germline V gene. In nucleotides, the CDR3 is TGCGCCAGCAGCCAAGCCGGGACACATAACTATGGCTACACCTTC. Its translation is CASSQAGTHNYGYTF.

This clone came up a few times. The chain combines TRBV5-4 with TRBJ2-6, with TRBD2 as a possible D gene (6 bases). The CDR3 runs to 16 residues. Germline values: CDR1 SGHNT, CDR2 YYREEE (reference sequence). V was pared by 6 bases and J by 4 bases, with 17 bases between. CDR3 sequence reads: CASTIRPGVGANVLTF. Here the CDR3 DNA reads TGTGCCAGCACCATACGTCCGGGGGTAGGGGCCAACGTCCTGACTTTC.

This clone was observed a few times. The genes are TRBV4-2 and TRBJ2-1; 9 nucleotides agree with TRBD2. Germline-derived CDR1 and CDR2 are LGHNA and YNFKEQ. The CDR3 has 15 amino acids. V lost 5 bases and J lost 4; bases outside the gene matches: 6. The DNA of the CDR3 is TGTGCCAGCAGCACAGGCGGGGGGGCATACAATGAGCAGTTCTTC. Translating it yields CASSTGGGAYNEQFF.

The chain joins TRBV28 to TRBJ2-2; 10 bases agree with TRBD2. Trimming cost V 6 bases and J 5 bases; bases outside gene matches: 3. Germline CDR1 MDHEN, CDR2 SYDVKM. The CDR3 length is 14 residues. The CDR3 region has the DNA TGTGCCAGCAGAGCGGGGGGGACAACCGGGGAGCTGTTTTTT. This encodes CASRAGGTTGELFF. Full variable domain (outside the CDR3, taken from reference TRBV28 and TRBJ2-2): DVKVTQSSRYLVKRTGEKVFLECVQDMDHENMFWYRQDPGLGLRLIYFSYDVKMKEKGDIPEGYSVSREKKERFSLILESASTNQTSMYLCASRAGGTTGELFFGEGSRLTVL.

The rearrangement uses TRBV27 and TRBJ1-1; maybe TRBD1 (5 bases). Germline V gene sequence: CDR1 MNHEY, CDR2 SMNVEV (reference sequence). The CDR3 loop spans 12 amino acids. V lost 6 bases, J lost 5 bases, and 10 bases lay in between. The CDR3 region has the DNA TGTGCCAGCAGAGCGGAGGGGACTGAAGCTTTCTTT. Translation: CASRAEGTEAFF.

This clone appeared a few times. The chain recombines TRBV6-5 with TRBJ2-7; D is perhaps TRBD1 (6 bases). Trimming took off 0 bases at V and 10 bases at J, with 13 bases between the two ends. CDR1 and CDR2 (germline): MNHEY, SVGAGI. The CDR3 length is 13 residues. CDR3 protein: CASSYSERGHQYF. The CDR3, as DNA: TGTGCCAGCAGTTACTCCGAGAGGGGACACCAGTACTTC.